This entry lists 30 T cell receptor beta chains sequenced from one sample in a study of OX40 agonist ivuxolimab in advanced cancers. Here immunoSEQ multiplex PCR was the method, and the copy in TCRdb shows in-frame clones only, minus some. The table records around 80,000 clones, around 80% of them present only once. Sequenced material: CD4+ or CD8+ T cells sorted from blood, taken in a trial of the OX40 agonist ivuxolimab. The origin of the receptors is an adult with an advanced solid tumor such as melanoma, head and neck, liver or kidney cancer.

The chain carries TRBV15 and TRBJ2-7; possibly TRBD2 for D (6 bases). V gave up 3 bases and J gave up 3 bases, with 15 bases separating them. CDR1 is LNHNV, CDR2 YYDKDF, per germline (reference sequence). This CDR3 has 15 amino acids. The CDR3 sequence: CATSSSAGSHYEQYV. Written as DNA, the CDR3 is TGTGCCACCAGCAGTTCTGCGGGGTCGCACTACGAGCAGTACGTC.

The chain recombines TRBV6-1 with TRBJ1-1; TRBD1 aligns across 7 bases. Looked up from germline, CDR1 is MNHNS and CDR2 is SASEGT. This CDR3 comprises 13 residues. V shed 10 bases, J shed 1 base, and the junction held 6 bases outside the gene matches. The CDR3 sequence: CAIRQGGNTEAFF. DNA for the CDR3: TGTGCCATAAGACAGGGAGGGAACACTGAAGCTTTCTTT.

This clone has only a few counts. The chain's CDR3 is CASSPPGLSGEQYF. In DNA, the CDR3 is TGTGCCAGCTCACCCCCCGGCCTAAGCGGGGAGCAGTACTTC. The rearrangement links TRBV18 to TRBJ2-7, with D perhaps matching TRBD2 (6 bases). This CDR3 is 14 amino acids long. Germline V gives CDR1 KGHSH, CDR2 LQKENI. V was cut by 3 bases and J by 7 bases, with 16 bases left in between.

The chain is built from TRBV7-6 and TRBJ2-7; 11 nucleotides align to TRBD2. The junction had 6 bases not matched to a gene; V was cut back by 5 bases and J by 3 bases. This CDR3 spans 15 amino acids. The germline V gene encodes CDR1 SGHVS and CDR2 FNYEAQ. The CDR3 loop reads CASSPLTSGVYEQYF. CDR3 coding DNA: TGTGCCAGCAGCCCCTTGACTAGCGGGGTCTACGAGCAGTACTTC.

This clone came up a few times. CDR3 nucleotide sequence: TGTGCCAGTGGAGGGGCGAAATTGAACACTGAAGCTTTCTTT. Its protein product is CASGGAKLNTEAFF. The chain recombines TRBV19 with TRBJ1-1; D might be TRBD1 (5 bases). Germline CDR1 LNHDA, CDR2 SQIVND (reference sequence). V shed 8 bases and J shed 0 bases, with 13 bases lying between them. The CDR3 contains 14 residues. The full variable domain, with the rest looked up from reference TRBV19 and TRBJ1-1, is DGGITQSPKYLFRKEGQNVTLSCEQNLNHDAMYWYRQDPGQGLRLIYYSQIVNDFQKGDIAEGYSVSREKKESFPLTVTSAQKNPTAFYLCASGGAKLNTEAFFGQGTRLTVV.

The CDR3 nucleotides are TGTGCCAGCAGCTTAACCGAGAGAGGGTACGTC. Translating gives CASSLTERGYV. The V gene is TRBV11-3, the J gene TRBJ2-7; D gene unclear. Trimming pared 2 bases from V and 12 bases from J, leaving 11 bases between. Germline V gene data show CDR1 as SGHNT and CDR2 as YENEEA. This CDR3 has 11 amino acids.

This clone has a single count. The V gene is TRBV9, the J gene TRBJ2-2, with D uncertain. CDR1 is SGDLS, CDR2 YYNGEE, per germline. The CDR3 is 16 amino acids. V shed 3 bases and J shed 5 bases, with 17 bases lying between them. CDR3 bases: TGTGCCAGCAGCGCCCGGTCCAAATCTTCAACCGGGGAGCTGTTTTTT. Protein product: CASSARSKSSTGELFF.

This clone was seen a single time. This rearrangement joins TRBV5-4 to TRBJ2-1, with D possibly being TRBD1 or TRBD2 (5 bases each). This CDR3 spans 12 amino acids. V gave up 0 bases and J gave up 10 bases, with 8 bases separating them. Germline CDR1 and CDR2: SGHNT and YYREEE (reference sequence). CDR3 sequence: CASSLAGTEQFF. The CDR3 region has the DNA TGTGCCAGCAGCTTGGCCGGGACCGAGCAGTTCTTC. The variable domain in full, with the rest retrieved from reference TRBV5-4 and TRBJ2-1, is ETGVTQSPTHLIKTRGQQVTLRCSSQSGHNTVSWYQQALGQGPQFIFQYYREEENGRGNFPPRFSGLQFPNYSSELNVNALELDDSALYLCASSLAGTEQFFGPGTRLTVL.

This chain connects TRBV11-2 to TRBJ2-5; either TRBD1 or TRBD2 may supply D (5 bases each). Germline-derived CDR1 and CDR2 are SGHAT and FQNNGV. The CDR3 has 17 residues. Trimming cost V 0 bases and J 0 bases, with 14 bases left between them. CDR3 nucleotides: TGTGCCAGCAGCTTAGACGGGGACCGGAGCTACCAAGAGACCCAGTACTTC. Its translation is CASSLDGDRSYQETQYF.

V and J are TRBV11-1 and TRBJ1-1; no firm D call. The CDR3 contains 15 residues. The germline CDR1 and CDR2 sequences are SGHAT and FQDESV (reference sequence). The V end was cut by 5 bases, the J end by 1 base, with 14 bases between. CDR3 sequence: CASSPTESENTEAFF. The CDR3, as DNA: TGTGCCAGCAGCCCAACAGAGTCTGAGAACACTGAAGCTTTCTTT.

CDR3 nucleotides: TGTGCCAGTAGTATAGATGGAGCAGGGAGGAGCGACGAGCAGTACTTC. It is translated as CASSIDGAGRSDEQYF. This chain links TRBV19 with TRBJ2-7; tentatively, D is TRBD2 (6 bases). Germline V gene lookup returns CDR1 LNHDA and CDR2 SQIVND (reference sequence). This CDR3 spans 16 amino acids. Deletions cut 0 bases from V and 5 bases from J, with 17 bases between.

The CDR3 sequence: CASSQLNTEAFF. The CDR3 coding sequence is TGTGCCAGCAGTCAGTTGAACACTGAAGCTTTCTTT. V usage is TRBV28 and J usage is TRBJ1-1; D remains unclear. CDR1 and CDR2 from the germline V gene are MDHEN and SYDVKM. Trimming left V 5 bases short and J 0 bases short, with 4 bases between. The CDR3 has 12 residues.

The chain combines TRBV27 with TRBJ2-5; a possible D gene is TRBD1 (6 bases). CDR1 MNHEY and CDR2 SMNVEV come from the germline V gene (reference sequence). This CDR3 has 14 residues. Trimming stripped 2 bases from V and 0 bases from J, with 7 bases between. The CDR3 loop is CASSLGGYQETQYF. CDR3 DNA: TGTGCCAGCAGTTTAGGGGGCTACCAAGAGACCCAGTACTTC.

A single count supports this clone. The chain uses TRBV5-6 and TRBJ1-1, with D uncertain. Trimming left V 4 bases short and J 4 bases short, with 17 bases between. CDR1 is SGHDT, CDR2 YYEEEE, per germline. The CDR3 runs to 15 residues. CDR3 in amino acids: CASSLLTVNPTEAFF. The CDR3 DNA is TGTGCCAGCAGCCTTCTCACCGTTAACCCCACTGAAGCTTTCTTT.

The V and J genes are TRBV27 and TRBJ2-1; D is ambiguous. There are 14 residues in the CDR3. Trimming removed 3 bases from V and 4 bases from J, with 10 bases in between. CDR1 and CDR2 (germline): MNHEY, SMNVEV (reference sequence). The CDR3 is CASSFPDLYNEQFF. CDR3 in DNA: TGTGCCAGCAGTTTCCCTGACCTATACAATGAGCAGTTCTTC.

The V call is TRBV6-6, the J call TRBJ2-1, with 12 bases matching TRBD2. The CDR3 is 15 residues long. V dropped 5 bases and J dropped 6; count of bases not matched to a gene: 5. Germline lookup yields CDR1 MNHNY and CDR2 SVGAGI (reference sequence). CDR3 sequence reads: CASSTTSGSFNEQFF. In nucleotides, the CDR3 is TGTGCCAGCAGTACGACTAGCGGGAGTTTCAATGAGCAGTTCTTC.

As for this clone: At one end, the junction sequence differs from germline, possibly due to a read error. The genes are TRBV20-1 and TRBJ1-2; the D gene is possibly TRBD1 (5 bases). The germline V gene encodes CDR1 DFQATT and CDR2 SNEGSKA (reference sequence). This CDR3 contains 11 residues. The CDR3 loop is CSARGGDLRAF. The CDR3 nucleotides are TGCAGTGCTAGAGGGGGGGACTTAAGGGCCTTC.

The V and J genes are TRBV9 and TRBJ2-4; TRBD2 matches 14 bases. There are 17 residues in the CDR3. Germline CDR1 SGDLS, CDR2 YYNGEE. With 4 bases clipped from V and 8 bases from J, the junction kept 11 bases outside the gene matches. The CDR3: CASSSAGTSGSSDIQYF. In nucleotides, the CDR3 is TGTGCCAGCAGCTCCGCCGGGACTAGCGGGAGTTCTGACATTCAGTACTTC.

The chain joins TRBV4-2 to TRBJ1-2; 8 bases agree with TRBD1. This CDR3 has 15 residues. Germline assignment: CDR1 LGHNA and CDR2 YNFKEQ. Trimming removed 4 bases from V and 0 bases from J; junction bases left unmatched: 4. CDR3 sequence (DNA): TGTGCCAGCAGCCCCGGACAGGGCCCTAACTATGGCTACACCTTC. This codes for CASSPGQGPNYGYTF.

This chain links TRBV4-2 with TRBJ1-1, with D hard to call. Per germline, CDR1 LGHNA and CDR2 YNFKEQ. This CDR3 is built from 11 residues. The V end lost 4 bases, the J end lost 7 bases, and 7 bases lay between the germline ends. DNA for the CDR3: TGTGCCAGCAGCCGCCGGAGTGAAGCTTTCTTT. This gives the protein CASSRRSEAFF.

This clone has just one count. This chain connects TRBV10-2 to TRBJ1-1; 7 bases line up with TRBD1. V shed 0 bases, J shed 1 base, and the junction held 2 bases outside the gene matches. The CDR3 consists of 15 residues. Germline V lookup: CDR1 WSHSY, CDR2 SAAADI. CDR3: CASSESRGPNTEAFF. CDR3 sequence (DNA): TGCGCCAGCAGTGAGTCGAGGGGGCCGAACACTGAAGCTTTCTTT.

The chain carries TRBV30 and TRBJ1-3; D gene uncertain. Germline V gives CDR1 GTSNPN, CDR2 SVGIG (reference sequence). CDR3 size: 12 residues. V shed 1 base and J shed 4 bases, with 5 bases lying between them. DNA for the CDR3: TGTGCCTGGAGTGAACAGGGAAACACCATATATTTT. It encodes CAWSEQGNTIYF.

V is TRBV7-6 and J is TRBJ1-3; the D is unclear. The CDR3 runs 12 residues. Germline V CDR1 and CDR2: SGHVS, FNYEAQ. V dropped 5 bases and J dropped 3 bases, with 5 bases sitting between them. The CDR3 protein is CASSQNGNTIYF. DNA of the CDR3: TGTGCCAGCAGCCAAAATGGAAACACCATATATTTT. The full variable domain, completed using reference TRBV7-6 and TRBJ1-3, is GAGVSQSPRYKVTKRGQDVALRCDPISGHVSLYWYRQALGQGPEFLTYFNYEAQQDKSGLPNDRFSAERPEGSISTLTIQRTEQRDSAMYRCASSQNGNTIYFGEGSWLTVV.

The rearrangement links TRBV9 to TRBJ1-2, with 10 bases identical to TRBD1. The CDR3 contains 18 residues. Germline V gene sequence: CDR1 SGDLS, CDR2 YYNGEE. Unmatched junction bases numbered 11, after V lost 0 bases and J lost 3 bases. The CDR3 region has the DNA TGTGCCAGCAGCGTAGAGTCGTTGGGGACAGGGGTGTACTATGGCTACACCTTC. As protein: CASSVESLGTGVYYGYTF. Looking up the rest from reference TRBV9 and TRBJ1-2 gives the full variable domain: DSGVTQTPKHLITATGQRVTLRCSPRSGDLSVYWYQQSLDQGLQFLIQYYNGEERAKGNILERFSAQQFPDLHSELNLSSLELGDSALYFCASSVESLGTGVYYGYTFGSGTRLTVV.

This rearrangement joins TRBV5-4 to TRBJ2-1; no firm D call. Germline-derived CDR1 and CDR2 are SGHNT and YYREEE (reference sequence). Trimming pared 0 bases from V and 9 bases from J, leaving 4 bases between. The CDR3 length is 11 residues. The CDR3, as DNA: TGTGCCAGCAGCTTGGTCACTGAGCAGTTCTTC. Protein sequence: CASSLVTEQFF.

This rearrangement joins TRBV4-3 to TRBJ2-3, with 13 bases aligning to TRBD2. V was clipped by 0 bases and J by 2 bases; unmatched bases: 2. The CDR3 covers 17 residues. CDR1 LGHNA and CDR2 YSLEER come from the germline V gene. The CDR3 region is CASSQEGTSGNTDTQYF. The CDR3 DNA is TGCGCCAGCAGCCAAGAAGGGACTAGCGGGAACACAGATACGCAGTATTTT.

V is TRBV4-1 and J is TRBJ2-1; 7 bases are a match to TRBD2. Trimming took 1 base from V and 3 from J; bases not matched to a gene: 15. Germline V lookup: CDR1 MGHRA, CDR2 YSYEKL. This CDR3 comprises 19 residues. The CDR3 loop reads CASSQGRTRAGNDYNEQFF. The CDR3 coding sequence is TGCGCCAGCAGCCAAGGCCGGACGAGAGCGGGGAATGACTACAATGAGCAGTTCTTC.

This clone was observed once. The chain links TRBV7-8 to TRBJ1-2, with D tentatively TRBD1 (5 bases). The germline V gene has CDR1 SGHVS and CDR2 FQNEAQ. This CDR3 region has 14 residues. The V gene lost 1 base and the J gene lost 5 bases, with 11 bases spanning the gap. This chain's CDR3 is CASSLEGRDYGYTF. DNA for the CDR3: TGTGCCAGCAGCTTAGAAGGCAGGGATTATGGCTACACCTTC.

The chain couples TRBV6-7 to TRBJ2-1; 13 nucleotides match TRBD2. TRBV6-7 is an ORF, with its function uncertain. The trim removed 10 bases at V and 9 bases at J, leaving 12 bases unmatched. There are 15 residues in the CDR3. CDR3 in DNA: TGTGCCAAAGAAAGGACTAGCGGGGGTAGGAGTGAGCAGTTCTTC. It yields the protein CAKERTSGGRSEQFF.

The gene calls are TRBV7-8 and TRBJ2-3; weak D call: TRBD2 (6 bases). The V and J ends lost 5 bases and 2 bases respectively, with 14 bases between them. Germline loops: CDR1 SGHVS, CDR2 FQNEAQ. The CDR3 runs to 15 residues. The CDR3 region is CASSPSGGYTDTQYF. CDR3 bases: TGTGCCAGCAGCCCTAGTGGGGGGTACACAGATACGCAGTATTTT.